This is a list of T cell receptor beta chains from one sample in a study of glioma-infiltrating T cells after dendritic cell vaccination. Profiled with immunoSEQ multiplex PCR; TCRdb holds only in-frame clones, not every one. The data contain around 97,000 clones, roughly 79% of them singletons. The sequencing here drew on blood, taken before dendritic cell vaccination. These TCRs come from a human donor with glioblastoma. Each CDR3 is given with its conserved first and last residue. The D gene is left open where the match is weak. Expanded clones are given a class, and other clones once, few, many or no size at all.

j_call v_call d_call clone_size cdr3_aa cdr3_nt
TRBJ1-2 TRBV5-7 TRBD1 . CASSLARTGGASGKYGYTF TGTGCCAGCAGCTTGGCCCGTACAGGGGGCGCTTCGGGAAAGTATGGCTACACCTTC
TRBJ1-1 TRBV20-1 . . CSAFPAEAFF TGCAGTGCTTTTCCAGCTGAAGCTTTCTTT
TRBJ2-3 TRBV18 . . CASSAQGGPSTDTQYF TGTGCCAGCTCAGCCCAGGGGGGTCCTAGCACAGATACGCAGTATTTT
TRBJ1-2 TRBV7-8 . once CASSLERMEYGYTF TGTGCCAGCAGCTTAGAGCGGATGGAGTACGGCTACACCTTC
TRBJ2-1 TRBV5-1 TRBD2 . CASSLESGGAHEQFF TGCGCCAGCAGCTTGGAGAGCGGGGGGGCGCATGAGCAGTTCTTC
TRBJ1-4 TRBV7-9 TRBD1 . CASSSPGQGGEKLFF TGTGCCAGCAGCTCCCCGGGACAGGGTGGGGAAAAACTGTTTTTT
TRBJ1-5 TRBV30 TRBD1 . CAWSYPRTGRNQPQHF TGTGCCTGGAGCTACCCTCGGACAGGGCGCAATCAGCCCCAGCATTTT
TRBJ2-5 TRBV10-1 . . CASSDRTAQETQYF TGCGCCAGCAGTGATCGGACAGCCCAAGAGACCCAGTACTTC
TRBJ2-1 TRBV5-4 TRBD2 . CASSLLAGGKYNEQFF TGTGCCAGCAGCTTGCTAGCGGGGGGCAAATACAATGAGCAGTTCTTC
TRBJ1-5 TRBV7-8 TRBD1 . CASSLVITGGAGQPQHF TGTGCCAGCAGCTTAGTAATTACAGGGGGCGCGGGTCAGCCCCAGCATTTT
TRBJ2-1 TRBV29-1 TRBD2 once CSVDGGTYNEQFF TGCAGCGTTGACGGGGGGACCTACAATGAGCAGTTCTTC
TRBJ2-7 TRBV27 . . CASRGVSYEQYF TGTGCCTCCAGGGGCGTCTCCTACGAGCAGTACTTC
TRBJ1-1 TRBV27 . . CASSGGVEAFF TGTGCCAGCAGTGGCGGGGTTGAAGCTTTCTTT
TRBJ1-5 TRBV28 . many CASSLFEEGQPQHF TGTGCCAGCAGTTTATTCGAGGAGGGGCAGCCCCAGCATTTT
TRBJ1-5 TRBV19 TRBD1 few CASSIAAGTDQPQHF TGTGCCAGTAGTATAGCGGCCGGGACAGATCAGCCCCAGCATTTT
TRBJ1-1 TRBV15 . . CATSSEGGNTEAFF TGTGCCACCAGCAGCGAAGGGGGAAACACTGAAGCTTTCTTT
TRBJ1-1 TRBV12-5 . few CASGLVRGGNTEAFF TGTGCTAGTGGTTTGGTCCGCGGGGGGAACACTGAAGCTTTCTTT
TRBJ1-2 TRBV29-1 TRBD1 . CSVFDRANYGYTF TGCAGCGTGTTCGACAGGGCCAACTATGGCTACACCTTC